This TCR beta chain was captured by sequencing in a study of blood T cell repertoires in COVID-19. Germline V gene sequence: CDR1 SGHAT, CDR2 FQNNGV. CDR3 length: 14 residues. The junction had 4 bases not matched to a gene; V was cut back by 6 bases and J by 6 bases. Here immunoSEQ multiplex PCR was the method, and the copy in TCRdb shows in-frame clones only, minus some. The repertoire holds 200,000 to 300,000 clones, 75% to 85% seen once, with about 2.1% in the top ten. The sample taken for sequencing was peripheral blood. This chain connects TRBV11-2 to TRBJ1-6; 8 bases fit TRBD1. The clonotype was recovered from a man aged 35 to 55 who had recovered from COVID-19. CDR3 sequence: CASRRTGLNSPLHF. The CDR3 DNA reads TGTGCCAGCAGAAGGACAGGGCTTAATTCACCCCTCCACTTT.